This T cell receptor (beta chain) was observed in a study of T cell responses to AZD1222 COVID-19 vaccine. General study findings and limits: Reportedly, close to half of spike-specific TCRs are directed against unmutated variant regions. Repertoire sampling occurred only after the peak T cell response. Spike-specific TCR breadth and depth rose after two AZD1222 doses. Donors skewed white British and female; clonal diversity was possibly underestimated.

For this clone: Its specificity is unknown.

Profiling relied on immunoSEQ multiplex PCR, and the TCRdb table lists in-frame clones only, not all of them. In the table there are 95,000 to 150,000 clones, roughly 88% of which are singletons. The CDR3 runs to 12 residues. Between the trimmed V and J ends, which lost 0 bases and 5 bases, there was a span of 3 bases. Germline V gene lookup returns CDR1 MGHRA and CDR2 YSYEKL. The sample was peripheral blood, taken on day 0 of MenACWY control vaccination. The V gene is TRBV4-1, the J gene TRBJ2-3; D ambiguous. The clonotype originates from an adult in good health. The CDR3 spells CASSQDGDTQYF. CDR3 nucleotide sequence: TGCGCCAGCAGCCAAGACGGAGATACGCAGTATTTT.